A selection of T cell receptor beta chains follows, all from one sample in a study of cytomegalovirus exposure and HLA in healthy donors. Some clones are missing from TCRdb's copy, which holds only in-frame ones; the method was immunoSEQ multiplex PCR. This repertoire shows roughly 190,000 clones, about 90% found once; its top ten account for 1.1%. The sequenced material came from PBMCs. All receptors derive from a boy aged 2 to 10 in good health and CMV-seronegative. Each CDR3 is given with its conserved first and last residue.

J: TRBJ2-3
V: TRBV29-1
CDR3: CSSGGRTLTDTQYF

J: TRBJ1-2
V: TRBV7-6
CDR3: CASSLEGTGRDGYTF

J: TRBJ1-1
V: TRBV7-3
CDR3: CASSSTPWRQGTEAFF

J: TRBJ1-3
V: TRBV6-5
CDR3: CAGSYSPGSSGNTIYF

J: TRBJ2-1
V: TRBV9
CDR3: CASSVGQTGLSYNEQFF

J: TRBJ1-1
V: TRBV7-6
CDR3: CASSGGASWTEAFF

J: TRBJ1-4
V: TRBV23-1
CDR3: CASSHSGALEMREKLFF

J: TRBJ1-4
V: TRBV30
CDR3: CAWDRVGEKLFF

J: TRBJ1-5
V: TRBV6-6
CDR3: CASRPGTSNQPQHF

J: TRBJ1-5
V: TRBV28
CDR3: CASSLGGLQPQHF

J: TRBJ2-7
V: TRBV5-4
CDR3: CASRHPGRIDEQYF

J: TRBJ1-1
V: TRBV7-9
CDR3: CASSLEGTADMNTEAFF

J: TRBJ2-1
V: TRBV5-1
CDR3: CASSSWGGGYNEQFF

J: TRBJ2-3
V: TRBV7-6
CDR3: CASSFQAGLRDTQYF

J: TRBJ2-1
V: TRBV6-5
CDR3: CASTEVGGASYEQFF

J: TRBJ2-3
V: TRBV9
CDR3: CASSVEGLADPQYF

J: TRBJ2-1
V: TRBV6-4
CDR3: CASSDGLAGGEQFF

J: TRBJ2-4
V: TRBV29-1
CDR3: CSVISLHPLAKNIQYF

J: TRBJ2-1
V: TRBV21-1
CDR3: CASSKAPGQGREKDEQFF

J: TRBJ1-2
V: TRBV28
CDR3: CASQLETNYGYTF

J: TRBJ2-2
V: TRBV28
CDR3: CASSFLSGELFF

J: TRBJ1-4
V: TRBV2
CDR3: CASSEEGSSGKLFF

J: TRBJ1-2
V: TRBV30
CDR3: CAWRTQGVNYGYTF

J: TRBJ1-6
V: TRBV4-1
CDR3: CASSQVRSSYNSPLHF

J: TRBJ1-4
V: TRBV14
CDR3: CASSDRGSEKLFF

J: TRBJ2-3
V: TRBV7-9
CDR3: CASSQSKRGGTDTQYF

J: TRBJ2-1
V: TRBV5-4
CDR3: CASSLMRQDGEQFF

J: TRBJ2-7
V: TRBV29-1
CDR3: CSVEAGDSATYEQYF

J: TRBJ2-1
V: TRBV6-5
CDR3: CASSFSPAGTENEQFF

J: TRBJ1-5
V: TRBV10-1
CDR3: CASGPRDGQPQHF

J: TRBJ2-7
V: TRBV2
CDR3: CASSLTGGNYEQYF

J: TRBJ1-1
V: TRBV28
CDR3: CASRFTQGLLANTEAFF

J: TRBJ2-7
V: TRBV19
CDR3: CASSATGTYEQYF

J: TRBJ1-1
V: TRBV5-1
CDR3: CASSSTLGGLNTEAFF

J: TRBJ1-2
V: TRBV28
CDR3: CASSLTGGDGGYTF

J: TRBJ2-7
V: TRBV2
CDR3: CAGTTGSSYEQYF

J: TRBJ1-1
V: TRBV5-1
CDR3: CAGSFDRDTEAFF

J: TRBJ1-2
V: TRBV5-6
CDR3: CASSQAQGARASNYGYTF

J: TRBJ2-6
V: TRBV5-1
CDR3: CASSLRTGDFSGANVLTF

J: TRBJ1-1
V: TRBV7-3
CDR3: CASSLSGGEITEAFF

J: TRBJ1-6
V: TRBV5-6
CDR3: CASSTGQRGSPLHF